The T cell receptor beta chain under discussion was sequenced for a study of blood T cell repertoires in COVID-19. Study at large: Sample material is recorded as cDNA or gDNA derived from T cells, B-cell-depleted T cells, or PBMCs.

Repertoires were generated with immunoSEQ multiplex PCR, while TCRdb's copy carries only in-frame clones and drops some. The sample holds 150,000 or so clones, 70% to 85% seen once. J gave up 5 bases and V 2 bases, and 7 bases lay outside the gene matches. Germline V gene lookup returns CDR1 GTSNPN and CDR2 SVGIG (reference sequence). This CDR3 spans 15 amino acids. Cohort allocation depended upon clinical history that participants reported. Recovery meant two consecutive negative NP/OP PCR tests, professional clearance, or resolved symptoms. The sequence was collected from a man aged 50-59 years who had recovered from COVID-19. Sequencing was carried out using PBMCs or T cells enriched from blood (not recorded which). V is TRBV30 and J is TRBJ1-4; TRBD1 matches 8 bases. CDR3 in DNA: TGTGCCTGGAGTTCAACAGGGGGGGGGAATGAAAAACTGTTTTTT. Translating it yields CAWSSTGGGNEKLFF.